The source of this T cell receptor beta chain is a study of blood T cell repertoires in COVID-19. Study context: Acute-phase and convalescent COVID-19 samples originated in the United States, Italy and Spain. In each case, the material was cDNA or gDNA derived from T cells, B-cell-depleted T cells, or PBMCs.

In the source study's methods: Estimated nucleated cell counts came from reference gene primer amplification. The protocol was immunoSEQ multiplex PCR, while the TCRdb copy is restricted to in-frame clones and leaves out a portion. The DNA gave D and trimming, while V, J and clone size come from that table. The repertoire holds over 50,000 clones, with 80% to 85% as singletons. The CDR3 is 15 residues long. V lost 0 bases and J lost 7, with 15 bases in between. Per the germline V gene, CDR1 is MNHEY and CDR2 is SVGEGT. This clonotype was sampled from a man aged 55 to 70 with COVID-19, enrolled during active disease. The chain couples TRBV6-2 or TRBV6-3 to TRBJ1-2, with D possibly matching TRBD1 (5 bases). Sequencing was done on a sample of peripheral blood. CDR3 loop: CASSYSRGTLGGYTF. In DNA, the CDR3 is TGTGCCAGCAGTTACTCAAGGGGTACATTGGGTGGCTACACCTTC.